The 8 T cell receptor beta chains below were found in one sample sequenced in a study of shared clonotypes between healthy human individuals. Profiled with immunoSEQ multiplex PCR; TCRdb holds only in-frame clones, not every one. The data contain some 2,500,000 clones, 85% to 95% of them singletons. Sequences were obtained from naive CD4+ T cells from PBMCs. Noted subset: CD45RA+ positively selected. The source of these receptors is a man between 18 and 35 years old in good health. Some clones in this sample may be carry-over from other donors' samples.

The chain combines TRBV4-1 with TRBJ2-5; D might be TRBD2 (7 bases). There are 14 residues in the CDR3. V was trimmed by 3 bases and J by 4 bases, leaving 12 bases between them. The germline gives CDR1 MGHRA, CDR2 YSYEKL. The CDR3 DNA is TGCGCCAGCAGCCAGGTGGGGGGGCCAGAGACCCAGTACTTC. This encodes CASSQVGGPETQYF.

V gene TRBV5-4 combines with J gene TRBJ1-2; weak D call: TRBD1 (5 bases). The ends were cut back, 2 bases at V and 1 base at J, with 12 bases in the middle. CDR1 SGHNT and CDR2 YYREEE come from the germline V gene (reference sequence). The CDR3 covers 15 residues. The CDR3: CASSFPRDGNYGYTF. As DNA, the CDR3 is TGTGCCAGCAGCTTCCCGAGGGACGGTAACTATGGCTACACCTTC.

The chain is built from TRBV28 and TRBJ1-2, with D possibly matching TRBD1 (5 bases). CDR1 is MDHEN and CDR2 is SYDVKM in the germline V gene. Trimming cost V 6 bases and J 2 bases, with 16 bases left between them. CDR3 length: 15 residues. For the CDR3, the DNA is TGTGCCAGCAGGCGCGACCGACAGAACAACTATGGCTACACCTTC. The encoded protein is CASRRDRQNNYGYTF.

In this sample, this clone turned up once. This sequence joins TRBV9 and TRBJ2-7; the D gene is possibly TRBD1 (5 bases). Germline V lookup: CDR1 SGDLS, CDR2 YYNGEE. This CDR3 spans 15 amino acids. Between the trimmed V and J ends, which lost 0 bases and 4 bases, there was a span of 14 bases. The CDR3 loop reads CASSVAGQGLYEQYF. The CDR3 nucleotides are TGTGCCAGCAGCGTAGCCGGGCAGGGTCTTTACGAGCAGTACTTC. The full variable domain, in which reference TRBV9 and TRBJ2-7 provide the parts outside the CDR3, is DSGVTQTPKHLITATGQRVTLRCSPRSGDLSVYWYQQSLDQGLQFLIQYYNGEERAKGNILERFSAQQFPDLHSELNLSSLELGDSALYFCASSVAGQGLYEQYFGPGTRLTVT.

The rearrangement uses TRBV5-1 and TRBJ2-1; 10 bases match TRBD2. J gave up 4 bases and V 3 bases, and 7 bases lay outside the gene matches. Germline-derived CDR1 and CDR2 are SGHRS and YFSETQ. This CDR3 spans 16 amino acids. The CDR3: CASSWDIAGGYNEQFF. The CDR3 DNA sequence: TGCGCCAGCAGCTGGGACATAGCGGGAGGATACAATGAGCAGTTCTTC.

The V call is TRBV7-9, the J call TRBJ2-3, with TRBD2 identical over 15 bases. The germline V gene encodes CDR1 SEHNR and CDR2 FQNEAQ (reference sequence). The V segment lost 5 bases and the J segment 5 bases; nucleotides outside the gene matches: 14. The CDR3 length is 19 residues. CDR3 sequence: CASSQSGLAGGRRLDTQYF. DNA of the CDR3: TGTGCCAGCAGCCAAAGCGGACTAGCGGGAGGGCGCCGGTTAGATACGCAGTATTTT.

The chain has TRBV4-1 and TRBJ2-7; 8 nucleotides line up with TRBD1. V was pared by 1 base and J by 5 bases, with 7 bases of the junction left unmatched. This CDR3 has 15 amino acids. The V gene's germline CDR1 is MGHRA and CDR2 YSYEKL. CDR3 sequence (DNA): TGCGCCAGCAGCCAAGTTGGCAGGGGGCGAGACGAGCAGTACTTC. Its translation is CASSQVGRGRDEQYF.

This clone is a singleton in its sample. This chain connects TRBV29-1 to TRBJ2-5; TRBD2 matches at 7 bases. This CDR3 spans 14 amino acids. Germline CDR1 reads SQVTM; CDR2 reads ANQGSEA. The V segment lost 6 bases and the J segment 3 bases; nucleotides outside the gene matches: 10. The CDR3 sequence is CSVLTFAGEETQYF. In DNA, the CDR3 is TGCAGCGTCCTTACCTTTGCGGGAGAAGAGACCCAGTACTTC.